The 15 T cell receptor beta chains below come from one sample, sequenced in a study of T-cell reconstitution after alpha-beta-depleted transplantation in children. Preparing the TCRbeta library involved the use of unique molecular identifiers. TCRdb re-called the PCR reads with MiXCR, one entry per CDR3 protein. This sample yields 250,000 to 300,000 distinct CDR3 sequences, of which around a tenth are seen a single time; 7.5% belongs to the top ten. The source material was PBMCs, sampled before TCRalphabeta/CD19-depleted stem cell transplant. The receptors stem from a boy under two years old with acute myeloid leukemia, due to receive a stem cell transplant.

This chain uses TRBV20-1 with TRBJ1-1; D remains ambiguous. Trimming pared 3 bases from V and 1 base from J, leaving 12 bases between. Germline lookup yields CDR1 DFQATT and CDR2 SNEGSKA (reference sequence). There are 14 residues in the CDR3. In nucleotides, the CDR3 is TGCAGTGCTAGGGTCCGTGGCCAGAACACTGAAGCTTTCTTT. This sequence encodes CSARVRGQNTEAFF.

This clonotype showed up many times. The chain carries TRBV6-1 and TRBJ2-6; tentatively, D is TRBD2 (6 bases). V lost 7 bases and J 9 bases, leaving 16 bases between the germline ends. CDR1 is MNHNS and CDR2 is SASEGT in the germline V gene. This CDR3 region has 14 residues. The CDR3, as DNA: TGTGCCAGCAAAGGGGAGGATACCGGCAACGTCCTGACTTTC. It codes for CASKGEDTGNVLTF.

This clonotype was seen ten or more times. At one boundary the junction diverges from the germline segment, which might be a read error. V usage is TRBV29-1 and J usage is TRBJ2-5; TRBD2 agrees at 7 bases. The CDR3 runs 15 residues. Germline CDR1 reads SQVTM; CDR2 reads ANQGSEA. The CDR3: CSVEDPGRLREIQYF. The CDR3 DNA reads TGCAGCGTTGAAGATCCAGGCCGACTGCGGGAGATCCAGTACTTC.

This clonotype was counted ten times or more. This sequence joins TRBV21-1 and TRBJ2-6; the table gives TRBD1 as D, unverified against the DNA. TRBV21-1 is a listed pseudogene. CDR3 length equals 18 residues. This chain's CDR3 is CASSHPGQGATGANVLTF. The CDR3 bases are TGTGCCAGCAGCCACCCCGGACAGGGGGCAACTGGGGCCAACGTCCTGACTTTC.

This clonotype showed up many times. The chain has TRBV29-1 and TRBJ1-2; D perhaps matches TRBD1 (5 bases). V was cut by 1 base and J by 8 bases, with 17 bases left in between. Germline-derived CDR1 and CDR2 are SQVTM and ANQGSEA. The CDR3 consists of 14 residues. CDR3 nucleotides: TGCAGCGTTGAAGGATGGGACCGGGAGGGAGGCTACACCTTC. It is translated as CSVEGWDREGGYTF.

Worth noting for this clonotype: At one boundary the junction diverges from the germline segment, which might be a read error. The chain has TRBV5-5 and TRBJ2-7, with 8 bases identical to TRBD1. Germline CDR1 is SGHKS and CDR2 is YYEKEE (reference sequence). The CDR3 totals 12 residues. The DNA of the CDR3 is TGTCCCAGCAGCTGGACAGGGTACGAGCAGTACTTC. It encodes CPSSWTGYEQYF.

This clonotype was observed many times. The chain employs TRBV6-5 and TRBJ2-7, with 9 bases aligning to TRBD2. The length of the CDR3 is 15 residues. Trimming cost V 0 bases and J 2 bases; bases outside gene matches: 2. CDR1 is MNHEY and CDR2 is SVGAGI in the germline V gene. The CDR3, as DNA: TGTGCCAGCAGTTACTCGGGACTAGCAACCTACGAGCAGTACTTC. Protein sequence: CASSYSGLATYEQYF.

This chain joins TRBV7-9 and TRBJ2-2; D is perhaps TRBD1 (6 bases). V was cut by 5 bases and J by 7 bases, with 20 bases left in between. CDR1 is SEHNR, CDR2 FQNEAQ, per germline (reference sequence). This CDR3 has 16 amino acids. CDR3 region: CASSPRAGQGNGELFF. The CDR3 DNA is TGTGCCAGCAGCCCACGCGCTGGGCAGGGGAACGGGGAGCTGTTTTTT.

The chain employs TRBV28 and TRBJ2-7, with 11 bases matching TRBD1. Trimming cost V 7 bases and J 4 bases; bases outside gene matches: 6. The CDR3 loop spans 14 amino acids. CDR1 MDHEN and CDR2 SYDVKM come from the germline V gene. The CDR3 here is CASTLDRGLYEQYF. For the CDR3, the DNA is TGTGCCAGCACCCTGGACAGGGGGCTTTACGAGCAGTACTTC.

This clonotype was recorded many times. The chain employs TRBV30 and TRBJ1-2; TRBD1 is a possible D gene (5 bases). The germline V and J ends were trimmed by 7 bases and 5 bases, with 14 bases remaining between them. Germline-derived CDR1 and CDR2 are GTSNPN and SVGIG (reference sequence). This CDR3 is built from 12 residues. CDR3 in DNA: TGTGCCTTGACAGATTCGCTTTATGGCTACACCTTC. This translates into CALTDSLYGYTF. The entire variable domain, with the rest obtained from reference TRBV30 and TRBJ1-2, is as follows: SQTIHQWPATLVQPVGSPLSLECTVEGTSNPNLYWYRQAAGRGLQLLFYSVGIGQISSEVPQNLSASRPQDRQFILSSKKLLLSDSGFYLCALTDSLYGYTFGSGTRLTVV.

In this sample, this clonotype turned up many times. The chain employs TRBV28 and TRBJ1-5, with D unresolved. V lost 9 bases and J 2 bases, leaving 17 bases between the germline ends. CDR3 length: 15 residues. Germline CDR1 reads MDHEN; CDR2 reads SYDVKM. Written as DNA, the CDR3 is TGTGCCAGTCACAACACAAAACGTGGCAATCAGCCCCAGCATTTT. Protein sequence: CASHNTKRGNQPQHF.

This clonotype was counted ten times or more. The rearrangement links TRBV7-2 to TRBJ1-1, with D hard to call. Trimming stripped 5 bases from V and 3 bases from J, with 10 bases between. Germline V lookup: CDR1 SGHTA, CDR2 FQGNSA. The CDR3 is made up of 13 amino acids. The CDR3 reads CASSRARYTEAFF. The CDR3 coding sequence is TGTGCCAGCAGCCGAGCACGATACACTGAAGCTTTCTTT.

This sequence joins TRBV4-3 and TRBJ2-7; tentatively, D is TRBD2 (6 bases). The length of the CDR3 is 14 residues. Germline assignment: CDR1 LGHNA and CDR2 YSLEER. V was pared by 4 bases and J by 0 bases, with 10 bases between. The CDR3 DNA reads as TGCGCCAGCAGCCGGGGGGAGGACTCCTACGAGCAGTACTTC. It translates to CASSRGEDSYEQYF.

This clonotype was observed a handful of times. The V and J genes are TRBV6-5 and TRBJ1-1; 8 positions match TRBD1. This CDR3 has 14 amino acids. The germline gives CDR1 MNHEY, CDR2 SVGAGI. The trim removed 2 bases at V and 6 bases at J, leaving 5 bases unmatched. For the CDR3, the DNA is TGTGCCAGCAGTTACGGGACAGGAGGTGCTGAAGCTTTCTTT. It encodes CASSYGTGGAEAFF.

This chain connects TRBV4-3 to TRBJ2-7; TRBD1 agrees at 8 bases. Unmatched junction bases numbered 8, after V lost 0 bases and J lost 1 base. CDR3 length: 17 residues. Germline assignment: CDR1 LGHNA and CDR2 YSLEER. The CDR3: CASSQDFSGGYSYEQYF. The CDR3 region has the DNA TGCGCCAGCAGCCAAGATTTTTCAGGGGGCTATTCCTACGAGCAGTACTTC.